Presented here are 32 T cell receptor beta chains from one specimen sequenced in a study of blood T cell repertoires in COVID-19. Produced via immunoSEQ multiplex PCR; TCRdb's table is partial and in-frame only. The sample includes around 220,000 clones, 84% of them seen just once. The sample consisted of PBMCs or T cells enriched from blood (not recorded which). The receptors come from a woman aged 40 to 50 who had recovered from COVID-19.

This chain uses TRBV4-3 with TRBJ2-3; D perhaps matches TRBD2 (6 bases). The CDR3 is 15 amino acids. Trimming removed 0 bases from V and 6 bases from J, with 13 bases in between. CDR1 is LGHNA and CDR2 is YSLEER in the germline V gene. The CDR3 sequence is CASSQDSASEDTQYF. DNA for the CDR3: TGCGCCAGCAGCCAAGACTCGGCTAGCGAGGATACGCAGTATTTT.

This chain joins TRBV2 and TRBJ2-4; TRBD1 agrees at 10 bases. Per germline, CDR1 SNHLY and CDR2 FYNNEI. J lost 2 bases, V lost 6 bases, and 7 bases had no gene match. The CDR3 loop spans 16 amino acids. The CDR3 protein is CASSRDRGGTKNIQYF. As DNA, the CDR3 is TGTGCCAGCAGCCGGGACAGGGGAGGGACCAAAAACATTCAGTACTTC.

The CDR3 nucleotides read TGTGCCAGCAGCCAACGTACTAGCGGGAGTAAGTACGAGCAGTACTTC. Amino acids: CASSQRTSGSKYEQYF. The V gene is TRBV4-2, the J gene TRBJ2-7; 11 bases fit TRBD2. J was trimmed by 4 bases and V by 2 bases; bases with no gene match: 7. The CDR3 contains 16 residues. Per the germline V gene, CDR1 is LGHNA and CDR2 is YNFKEQ.

The chain uses TRBV11-3 and TRBJ1-4; TRBD1 agrees at 7 bases. The germline gives CDR1 SGHNT, CDR2 YENEEA. The CDR3 spans 14 residues. The V gene end was trimmed by 5 bases and the J gene end by 7 bases; junction bases not matched to a gene: 7. CDR3: CASSQGQNFEKLFF. The DNA of the CDR3 is TGTGCCAGCAGCCAGGGACAGAACTTTGAAAAACTGTTTTTT.

The J gene is TRBJ1-2, the V gene TRBV7-9; no clear D gene. Per the germline V gene, CDR1 is SEHNR and CDR2 is FQNEAQ (reference sequence). Deletions cut 6 bases from V and 3 bases from J, with 17 bases between. There are 15 residues in the CDR3. The CDR3 region is CASSRSPQLHYGYTF. CDR3 nucleotide sequence: TGTGCCAGCAGTCGATCCCCTCAGTTGCACTATGGCTACACCTTC.

This rearrangement joins TRBV5-4 to TRBJ1-1, with D unclear. The CDR3 is 15 residues long. CDR1 and CDR2 from the germline V gene are SGHNT and YYREEE (reference sequence). Between the trimmed V and J ends, which lost 0 bases and 2 bases, there was a span of 11 bases. The CDR3 is CASSLESTINTEAFF. DNA for the CDR3: TGTGCCAGCAGCTTGGAATCGACAATCAACACTGAAGCTTTCTTT.

Turning to this clone: Distinct nucleotide sequences in the sample also encode this CDR3. This chain uses TRBV11-2 with TRBJ2-1, with 10 bases matching TRBD2. Unmatched junction bases numbered 0, after V lost 4 bases and J lost 0 bases. This CDR3 has 15 residues. Germline V gene lookup returns CDR1 SGHAT and CDR2 FQNNGV. The CDR3 region has the DNA TGTGCCAGCAGCTCTAGCGGGAGCTCCTACAATGAGCAGTTCTTC. Translation: CASSSSGSSYNEQFF.

The chain recombines TRBV6-5 with TRBJ1-6, with TRBD1 identical over 7 bases. CDR3 length: 14 amino acids. V trimming: 5 bases; J trimming: 5 bases; junction bases outside the gene matches: 3. From germline, CDR1 is MNHEY and CDR2 SVGAGI. The CDR3 bases are TGTGCCAGCAGTCGGACAGGAAATAATTCACCCCTCCACTTT. It codes for CASSRTGNNSPLHF.

The chain combines TRBV19 with TRBJ2-1; 8 bases match TRBD2. With V trimmed by 2 bases and J by 4 bases, 4 bases remained unmatched. The CDR3 sequence is 15 residues long. Per the germline V gene, CDR1 is LNHDA and CDR2 is SQIVND (reference sequence). The CDR3 protein is CASSIFGLAYNEQFF. CDR3 DNA sequence: TGTGCCAGTAGTATATTCGGACTAGCATACAATGAGCAGTTCTTC.

This rearrangement joins TRBV28 to TRBJ2-1, with D hard to call. V was clipped by 6 bases and J by 7 bases, with 13 bases between them. This CDR3 spans 13 amino acids. Germline V CDR1 and CDR2: MDHEN, SYDVKM. CDR3 DNA sequence: TGTGCCAGCAGCCCTAAACTGAGAAATGAGCAGTTCTTC. It yields the protein CASSPKLRNEQFF. Variable domain in full (rest from reference TRBV28 and TRBJ2-1): DVKVTQSSRYLVKRTGEKVFLECVQDMDHENMFWYRQDPGLGLRLIYFSYDVKMKEKGDIPEGYSVSREKKERFSLILESASTNQTSMYLCASSPKLRNEQFFGPGTRLTVL.

The J gene is TRBJ1-5, the V gene TRBV15, with D uncertain. Per germline, CDR1 LNHNV and CDR2 YYDKDF (reference sequence). V was clipped by 6 bases and J by 3 bases, with 15 bases between them. The CDR3 is made up of 15 amino acids. The CDR3 is CATRERLLDNQPQHF. CDR3 in DNA: TGTGCCACCAGGGAACGGTTGCTAGACAATCAGCCCCAGCATTTT.

V is TRBV5-1 and J is TRBJ1-2; D possibly corresponds to TRBD1 (6 bases). Germline assignment: CDR1 SGHRS and CDR2 YFSETQ. The CDR3 has 15 amino acids. Trimming removed 1 base from V and 2 bases from J, with 12 bases in between. CDR3 nucleotides: TGCGCCAGCAGCTTGATGGGGGGGGCCAACTATGGCTACACCTTC. Residues: CASSLMGGANYGYTF.

This clone showed up just once. The chain employs TRBV5-4 and TRBJ2-7; TRBD2 matches 7 bases. The germline V gene encodes CDR1 SGHNT and CDR2 YYREEE (reference sequence). This CDR3 has 14 amino acids. Losses at the gene ends were 4 bases for V and 5 bases for J; bases not matched to a gene: 9. The CDR3 loop reads CASSVGLGWNEQYF. As DNA, the CDR3 is TGTGCCAGCAGCGTCGGACTAGGTTGGAACGAGCAGTACTTC.

V gene TRBV7-8 combines with J gene TRBJ1-5, with 8 bases fitting TRBD1. The trim removed 2 bases at V and 7 bases at J, leaving 10 bases unmatched. CDR1 and CDR2 (germline): SGHVS, FQNEAQ. The CDR3 runs to 16 residues. CDR3 in DNA: TGTGCCAGCAGCTTATTGGGCCAGGGGGCCGGACAGCCCCAGCATTTT. Its protein is CASSLLGQGAGQPQHF.

The rearrangement joins TRBV9 to TRBJ1-2; D is unclear. The CDR3 totals 13 residues. CDR1 and CDR2 (germline): SGDLS, YYNGEE. Trimming removed 3 bases at V and 6 bases at J, with 12 bases between. Written as DNA, the CDR3 is TGTGCCAGCAGCGAGAGGGTATGGGATGGCTACACCTTC. This codes for CASSERVWDGYTF.

The J gene is TRBJ2-1, the V gene TRBV7-2; 13 bases line up with TRBD2. The CDR3 runs 15 residues. Unmatched junction bases numbered 7, after V lost 4 bases and J lost 10 bases. Germline CDR1 reads SGHTA; CDR2 reads FQGNSA. DNA of the CDR3: TGTGCCAGCAGCTCCTGGACTAGCGGGAGCATGGAGCAGTTCTTC. This codes for CASSSWTSGSMEQFF.

This chain uses TRBV5-1 with TRBJ2-7; 14 bases agree with TRBD2. The germline V gene has CDR1 SGHRS and CDR2 YFSETQ. This CDR3 spans 16 amino acids. Trimming cost V 3 bases and J 5 bases; bases outside gene matches: 7. The CDR3 here is CASSYGTSGSVNEQYV. The CDR3, as DNA: TGCGCCAGCAGCTATGGGACTAGCGGGAGTGTCAACGAGCAGTACGTC.

This chain links TRBV5-1 with TRBJ1-1; the D gene is possibly TRBD1 (6 bases). Germline V CDR1 and CDR2: SGHRS, YFSETQ. Deletions cut 1 base from V and 3 bases from J, with 13 bases between. This CDR3 is 15 amino acids long. The CDR3 DNA reads TGCGCCAGCAGCTTGTGGGACAACGGATACACTGAAGCTTTCTTT. Translation: CASSLWDNGYTEAFF.

The chain couples TRBV29-1 to TRBJ1-1, with D perhaps TRBD1 (6 bases). Germline V CDR1 and CDR2: SQVTM, ANQGSEA. The ends were cut back, 0 bases at V and 10 bases at J, with 12 bases in the middle. CDR3 length: 12 amino acids. The CDR3 is CSVEDYGTIAFF. For the CDR3, the DNA is TGCAGCGTTGAAGATTATGGGACAATAGCTTTCTTT.

This rearrangement joins TRBV11-3 to TRBJ1-1; unclear D gene. Germline V gives CDR1 SGHNT, CDR2 YENEEA. V lost 1 base and J lost 7, with 7 bases in between. The CDR3 covers 12 residues. The CDR3 protein is CASSLVSVEAFF. CDR3 coding DNA: TGTGCCAGCAGCTTAGTTTCCGTTGAAGCTTTCTTT.

On this clone: Other DNA sequences in the same sample also yield this CDR3. The chain couples TRBV28 to TRBJ1-2; D unclear. Trimming cost V 2 bases and J 5 bases, with 6 bases left between them. CDR1 is MDHEN, CDR2 SYDVKM, per germline. This CDR3 spans 12 amino acids. CDR3 bases: TGTGCCAGCAGTTTAGGTAGTTATGGCTACACCTTC. This translates into CASSLGSYGYTF.

The chain carries TRBV29-1 and TRBJ2-1, with D hard to call. Between the trimmed V and J ends, which lost 5 bases and 8 bases, there was a span of 16 bases. Germline V gives CDR1 SQVTM, CDR2 ANQGSEA. The CDR3 runs 13 residues. CDR3 amino acids: CSVPTLGSYEQFF. CDR3 coding DNA: TGCAGCGTTCCTACTCTAGGAAGCTATGAGCAGTTCTTC.

The gene calls are TRBV28 and TRBJ1-3, with 7 bases that match TRBD1. Germline V lookup: CDR1 MDHEN, CDR2 SYDVKM. Trimming cost V 4 bases and J 5 bases; bases outside gene matches: 8. CDR3 length equals 15 residues. CDR3 bases: TGTGCCAGCAGTTCCGCAGGGGGTGACAGAAACACCATATATTTT. It is translated as CASSSAGGDRNTIYF. Together with reference TRBV28 and TRBJ1-3, the CDR3 gives the full variable domain: DVKVTQSSRYLVKRTGEKVFLECVQDMDHENMFWYRQDPGLGLRLIYFSYDVKMKEKGDIPEGYSVSREKKERFSLILESASTNQTSMYLCASSSAGGDRNTIYFGEGSWLTVV.

The rearrangement joins TRBV6-2 or TRBV6-3 to TRBJ2-1; 14 bases match TRBD2. This CDR3 comprises 16 residues. Trimming removed 2 bases from V and 7 bases from J; junction bases left unmatched: 4. In germline, CDR1 is MNHEY, CDR2 SVGEGT. The CDR3 sequence is CASSYPGLAGGNEQFF. The CDR3 DNA reads as TGTGCCAGCAGTTACCCAGGACTAGCGGGAGGTAATGAGCAGTTCTTC.

J is TRBJ2-7 and V is TRBV11-1; tentative D call: TRBD1 (5 bases). Germline CDR1 is SGHAT and CDR2 is FQDESV (reference sequence). Trimming cost V 5 bases and J 5 bases, with 16 bases left between them. The CDR3 has 14 amino acids. The CDR3: CASSPPGRVHEQYF. The DNA of the CDR3 is TGTGCCAGCAGCCCCCCAGGCAGGGTACACGAGCAGTACTTC.

The rearrangement joins TRBV5-4 to TRBJ2-1; TRBD2 is a possible D gene (5 bases). The germline CDR1 and CDR2 sequences are SGHNT and YYREEE (reference sequence). The CDR3 sequence is 12 residues long. Trimming removed 4 bases from V and 9 bases from J, with 11 bases in between. As DNA, the CDR3 is TGTGCCAGCAGCGTGCGGGCCGGTGAGCAGTTCTTC. Amino acids: CASSVRAGEQFF.

This clone was seen just once. The chain recombines TRBV2 with TRBJ1-1; 8 nucleotides match TRBD1. This CDR3 contains 16 residues. From germline, CDR1 is SNHLY and CDR2 FYNNEI. J was trimmed by 0 bases and V by 6 bases; bases with no gene match: 9. CDR3 nucleotides: TGTGCCAGCAGCAGGGACAGGCGTGAGTTGAACACTGAAGCTTTCTTT. Encoded protein: CASSRDRRELNTEAFF. Full variable domain (outside the CDR3, taken from reference TRBV2 and TRBJ1-1): EPEVTQTPSHQVTQMGQEVILRCVPISNHLYFYWYRQILGQKVEFLVSFYNNEISEKSEIFDDQFSVERPDGSNFTLKIRSTKLEDSAMYFCASSRDRRELNTEAFFGQGTRLTVV.

The chain recombines TRBV30 with TRBJ1-2; weak D call: TRBD1 (5 bases). V lost 2 bases and J 4 bases, leaving 11 bases between the germline ends. Germline V gene lookup returns CDR1 GTSNPN and CDR2 SVGIG (reference sequence). The CDR3 covers 13 residues. The CDR3 DNA reads TGTGCCTGGAGTAGGCCAGGGCGCTATGGCTACACCTTC. Its protein product is CAWSRPGRYGYTF. Drawing the rest from reference TRBV30 and TRBJ1-2, the complete variable domain is SQTIHQWPATLVQPVGSPLSLECTVEGTSNPNLYWYRQAAGRGLQLLFYSVGIGQISSEVPQNLSASRPQDRQFILSSKKLLLSDSGFYLCAWSRPGRYGYTFGSGTRLTVV.

This rearrangement joins TRBV11-3 to TRBJ2-1, with 7 nucleotides matching TRBD1. V lost 4 bases to trimming and J lost 1 base; unmatched junction nucleotides: 10. This CDR3 spans 17 amino acids. Germline V gene sequence: CDR1 SGHNT, CDR2 YENEEA. CDR3 residues: CASSSLQGFGSYNEQFF. In DNA, the CDR3 is TGTGCCAGCAGCTCCCTACAGGGGTTTGGATCCTACAATGAGCAGTTCTTC.

This chain connects TRBV5-4 to TRBJ2-5; D unresolved. V dropped 0 bases and J dropped 2 bases, with 5 bases sitting between them. In germline, CDR1 is SGHNT, CDR2 YYREEE (reference sequence). This CDR3 spans 13 amino acids. The CDR3 here is CASSLALQETQYF. The CDR3 DNA reads as TGTGCCAGCAGCTTGGCCCTTCAAGAGACCCAGTACTTC.

This chain links TRBV27 with TRBJ1-2; maybe TRBD1 (6 bases). The ends were cut back, 5 bases at V and 0 bases at J, with 22 bases in the middle. Germline CDR1 and CDR2: MNHEY and SMNVEV (reference sequence). The CDR3 is 18 amino acids. CDR3 sequence (DNA): TGTGCCAGCAGTCCTATCCCCCTCACAGGGAAAACTAACTATGGCTACACCTTC. It yields the protein CASSPIPLTGKTNYGYTF.

The chain joins TRBV19 to TRBJ1-5, with TRBD1 identical over 9 bases. The trim removed 5 bases at V and 0 bases at J, leaving 8 bases unmatched. CDR1 and CDR2 (germline): LNHDA, SQIVND (reference sequence). The CDR3 loop spans 17 amino acids. The CDR3 coding sequence is TGTGCCAGTAGTTTTACAGGGGGCCCCCTTAGCAATCAGCCCCAGCATTTT. This encodes CASSFTGGPLSNQPQHF.